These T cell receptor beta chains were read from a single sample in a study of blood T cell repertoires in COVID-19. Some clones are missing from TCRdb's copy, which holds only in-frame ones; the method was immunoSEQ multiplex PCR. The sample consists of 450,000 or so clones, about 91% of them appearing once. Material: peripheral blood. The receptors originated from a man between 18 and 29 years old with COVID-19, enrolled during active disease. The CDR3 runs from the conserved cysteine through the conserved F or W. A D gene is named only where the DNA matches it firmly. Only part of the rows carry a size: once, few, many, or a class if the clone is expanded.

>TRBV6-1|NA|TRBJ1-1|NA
CASSEGYPGARGVNTEAFF
TGTGCCAGCAGTGAAGGTTATCCCGGGGCCAGGGGAGTGAACACTGAAGCTTTCTTT
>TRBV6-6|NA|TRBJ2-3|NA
CASSSPYTQYF
TGTGCCAGCAGTTCCCCATATACGCAGTATTTT
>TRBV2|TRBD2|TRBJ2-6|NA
CATRGSGRGSGANVLTF
TGTGCCACCAGAGGTAGCGGGAGAGGATCTGGGGCCAACGTCCTGACTTTC
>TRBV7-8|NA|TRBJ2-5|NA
CASSLSLQETQYF
TGTGCCAGCAGCTTATCCCTTCAAGAGACCCAGTACTTC
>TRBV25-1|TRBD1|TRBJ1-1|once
CASSGSLGQLNTEAFF
TGTGCCAGCAGTGGTTCCCTGGGACAGTTGAACACTGAAGCTTTCTTT
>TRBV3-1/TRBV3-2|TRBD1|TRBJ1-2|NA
CASSQDLGGQGYGYTF
TGTGCCAGCAGCCAAGATTTAGGGGGACAGGGGTATGGCTACACCTTC
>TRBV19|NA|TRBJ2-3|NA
CATSRQVSTDTQYF
TGTGCCACTAGTCGACAGGTGAGCACAGATACGCAGTATTTT
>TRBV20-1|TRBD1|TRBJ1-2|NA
CSVGQVYGYTF
TGCAGTGTTGGACAGGTCTATGGCTACACCTTC
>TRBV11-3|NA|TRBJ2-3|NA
CASFAFGADTQYF
TGTGCCAGTTTCGCGTTCGGGGCAGATACGCAGTATTTT
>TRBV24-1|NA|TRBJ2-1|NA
CATEGLNEQFF
TGTGCCACCGAGGGCCTCAATGAGCAGTTCTTC
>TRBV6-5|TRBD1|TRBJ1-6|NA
CASGGDRGAVSPLHF
TGTGCCAGCGGGGGGGACAGGGGCGCGGTTTCACCCCTCCACTTT
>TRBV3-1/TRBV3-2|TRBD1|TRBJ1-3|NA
CASSLSSGQGVVSIYF
TGTGCCAGCAGCCTTTCGTCGGGACAGGGGGTGGTATCCATATATTTT
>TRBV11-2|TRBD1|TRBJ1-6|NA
CASSPDRERANSPLHF
TGTGCCAGCAGCCCGGACAGGGAGCGGGCTAATTCACCCCTCCACTTT
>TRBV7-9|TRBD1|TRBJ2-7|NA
CASSPGLGQGKLHAYEQYF
TGTGCCAGCAGCCCCGGCTTGGGACAGGGGAAACTCCACGCCTACGAGCAGTACTTC
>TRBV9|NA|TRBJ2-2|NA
CASRGREEENTGELFF
TGTGCCAGCAGAGGCAGGGAAGAAGAGAACACCGGGGAGCTGTTTTTT
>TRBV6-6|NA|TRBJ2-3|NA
CASSHGDSYYTDTQYF
TGTGCCAGCAGCCACGGGGACTCTTACTACACAGATACGCAGTATTTT
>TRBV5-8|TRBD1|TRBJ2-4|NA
CASSQQGDWTKNIQYF
TGTGCCAGCAGCCAACAGGGGGATTGGACCAAAAACATTCAGTACTTC
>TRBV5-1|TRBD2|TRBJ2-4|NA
CASTPGGAKNIQYF
TGCGCCAGCACGCCGGGGGGAGCCAAAAACATTCAGTACTTC
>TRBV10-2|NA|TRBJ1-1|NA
CASSDPGRGYVNTEAFF
TGCGCCAGCAGTGATCCGGGACGGGGGTACGTGAACACTGAAGCTTTCTTT
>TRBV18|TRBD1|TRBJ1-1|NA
CASSLRQGRTEAFF
TGTGCCAGCTCACTAAGACAGGGGAGGACTGAAGCTTTCTTT
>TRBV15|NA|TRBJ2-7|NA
CASRGQGGHEQYF
TGTGCCTCGAGGGGTCAGGGAGGCCACGAGCAGTACTTC
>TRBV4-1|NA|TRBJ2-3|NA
CASSQVASNADTQYF
TGCGCCAGCAGCCAAGTTGCTAGTAACGCAGATACGCAGTATTTT
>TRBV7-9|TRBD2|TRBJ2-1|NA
CASSSGISGSLDNEQFF
TGTGCCAGCAGCTCGGGAATTAGCGGGAGTTTAGACAATGAGCAGTTCTTC
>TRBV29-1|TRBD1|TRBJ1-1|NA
CSALGLQGRVTEAFF
TGCAGCGCCCTGGGGTTACAGGGGCGGGTCACTGAAGCTTTCTTT
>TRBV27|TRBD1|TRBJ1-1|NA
CASNSGGSTEAFF
TGTGCCAGCAATTCAGGGGGGTCAACTGAAGCTTTCTTT
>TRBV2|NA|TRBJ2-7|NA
CASRAGLGYEQYF
TGTGCCAGCAGGGCGGGGCTGGGCTACGAGCAGTACTTC
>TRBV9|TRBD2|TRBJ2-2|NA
CASSVRPGLAGHNTGELFF
TGTGCCAGCAGCGTTCGACCGGGACTAGCGGGACATAACACCGGGGAGCTGTTTTTT
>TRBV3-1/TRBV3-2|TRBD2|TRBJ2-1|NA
CASSQPTTSGSNEQFF
TGTGCCAGCAGCCAACCCACGACTAGCGGGAGTAATGAGCAGTTCTTC
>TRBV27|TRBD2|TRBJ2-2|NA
CASSSSSGRAFGELFF
TGTGCCAGCAGTTCCTCTAGCGGGAGGGCCTTCGGGGAGCTGTTTTTT
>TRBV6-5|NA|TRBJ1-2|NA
CASGSGDGYTF
TGTGCCAGCGGGTCCGGGGATGGCTACACCTTC
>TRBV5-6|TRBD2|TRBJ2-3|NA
CASSSRLAGVLTQYF
TGTGCCAGCAGCTCACGACTAGCGGGAGTTCTTACGCAGTATTTT
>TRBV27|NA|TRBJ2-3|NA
CASSSAGTDTQYF
TGTGCCAGCAGTTCAGCGGGCACAGATACGCAGTATTTT
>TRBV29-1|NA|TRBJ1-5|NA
CSVDRTRACNQPQHF
TGCAGCGTTGACCGAACTAGGGCCTGCAATCAGCCCCAGCATTTT
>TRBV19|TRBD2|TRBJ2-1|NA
CASSIKTSGVPGYNEQFF
TGTGCCAGTAGTATTAAGACTAGCGGGGTGCCCGGTTACAATGAGCAGTTCTTC
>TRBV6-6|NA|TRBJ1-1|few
CASSYGRVEAFF
TGTGCCAGCAGTTACGGGAGAGTCGAAGCTTTCTTT
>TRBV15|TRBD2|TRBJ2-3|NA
CATRLAGGGRDTQYF
TGTGCCACCCGACTAGCGGGAGGTGGTCGGGATACGCAGTATTTT
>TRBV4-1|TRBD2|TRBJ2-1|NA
CASSQGPLAVSYNEQFF
TGCGCCAGCAGCCAAGGCCCACTAGCGGTCTCCTACAATGAGCAGTTCTTC
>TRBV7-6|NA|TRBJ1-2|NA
CASSQGGGGYTF
TGTGCCAGCAGCCAAGGGGGGGGCGGCTACACCTTC
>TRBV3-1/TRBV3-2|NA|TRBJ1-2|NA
CASSHGSYGYTF
TGTGCCAGCAGCCACGGGAGCTATGGCTACACCTTC